The sequence of this T cell receptor (beta chain) was determined in a study of cytomegalovirus exposure and HLA in healthy donors. Study-level results: Later on, analysis showed that most CMV-associated TCR beta chains appeared to be HLA-restricted.

The CDR3 spans 13 residues. Trimming at V came to 8 bases and at J to 2 bases, leaving 2 bases not matched to a gene. Germline V CDR1 and CDR2: LNHDA, SQIVND (reference sequence). Researchers ran the PCR with 60 Vbeta and 13 Jbeta primers. Repertoires were generated with immunoSEQ multiplex PCR, while TCRdb's copy carries only in-frame clones and drops some. Of some 200,000 clones listed, approximately 84% are singletons. Worth noting for this clone: Its specificity is unknown.

This receptor was obtained from a woman between 40 and 55 years old in good health and CMV-seronegative. This chain uses TRBV19 with TRBJ1-2, with 10 positions matching TRBD1. Sequenced: PBMCs. Here the CDR3 reads CASVDRGNYGYTF. The CDR3 DNA is TGTGCCAGTGTGGACAGGGGGAACTATGGCTACACCTTC. The full variable domain, completed using reference TRBV19 and TRBJ1-2, is DGGITQSPKYLFRKEGQNVTLSCEQNLNHDAMYWYRQDPGQGLRLIYYSQIVNDFQKGDIAEGYSVSREKKESFPLTVTSAQKNPTAFYLCASVDRGNYGYTFGSGTRLTVV.